The clone carrying this TCR beta chain has more than one count but fewer than ten. The antigen remains undetermined. TCRdb passed the 5' RACE reads through MiXCR, listing each CDR3 protein once. This table has roughly 130,000 distinct CDR3 sequences, 7% to 10% appearing once. This record comes from a study of CD8 T cells in ankylosing spondylitis. V lost 0 bases and J 6 bases, leaving 8 bases between the germline ends. The CDR3 contains 14 residues. Germline V gene data show CDR1 as SGHAT and CDR2 as FQNNGV. Regarding the study as a whole: A CD8+ phenotype characterized the disease-linked clones, which were relatively rare in peripheral blood.

The source is a male donor with ankylosing spondylitis or in good health (not recorded which). Source material: blood, either unsorted or a sorted T cell fraction (not recorded which). The J gene is TRBJ2-2, the V gene TRBV11-2; no clear D. The CDR3 spells CASSLDYRAGELFF. CDR3 sequence (DNA): TGTGCCAGCAGCTTAGATTATAGGGCCGGGGAGCTGTTTTTT.